The 9 T cell receptor beta chains below were found in one sample sequenced in a study of T cell responses to AZD1222 COVID-19 vaccine. Using immunoSEQ multiplex PCR, the repertoire was profiled, and TCRdb retains in-frame clones only, with some absent. Found here are 95,000 to 100,000 clones, around 87% of them singletons; the top ten hold roughly 10%. The starting material was peripheral blood, obtained 28 days after the second AZD1222 dose. The receptors stem from an adult who received the AZD1222 COVID-19 vaccine.

The chain uses TRBV5-3 and TRBJ2-7, with D possibly being TRBD1 or TRBD2 (5 bases each). TRBV5-3 is treated as an ORF (open reading frame) with a function not yet certain. V was clipped by 0 bases and J by 0 bases, with 7 bases between them. This CDR3 contains 14 residues. The CDR3 DNA is TGTGCCAGAAGCTTGGAGGGGACCTCCTACGAGCAGTACTTC. Translated, it gives CARSLEGTSYEQYF.

This clone was found a few times. V is TRBV10-3 and J is TRBJ1-2, with 7 bases fitting TRBD1. In germline, CDR1 is ENHRY, CDR2 SYGVKD. Germline trimming cut 5 bases from V and 5 bases from J; bases unmatched to any gene: 2. This CDR3 region has 12 residues. CDR3 region: CAISWTGYGYTF. The CDR3 region has the DNA TGTGCCATCAGTTGGACAGGTTATGGCTACACCTTC.

The genes are TRBV2 and TRBJ2-7, with 14 bases matching TRBD2. Per germline, CDR1 SNHLY and CDR2 FYNNEI. V gave up 4 bases and J gave up 0 bases; unmatched junction bases: 8. This CDR3 is 18 amino acids long. The CDR3 DNA is TGTGCCAGCAGTGCCGGGACTAGCGGGAGAGGGGGCTCCTACGAGCAGTACTTC. Its translation is CASSAGTSGRGGSYEQYF. The whole variable domain, filled in from reference TRBV2 and TRBJ2-7, reads EPEVTQTPSHQVTQMGQEVILRCVPISNHLYFYWYRQILGQKVEFLVSFYNNEISEKSEIFDDQFSVERPDGSNFTLKIRSTKLEDSAMYFCASSAGTSGRGGSYEQYFGPGTRLTVT.

This chain links TRBV10-3 with TRBJ2-2, with D possibly called TRBD1 or TRBD2 (5 bases each). The CDR3 is made up of 12 amino acids. In germline, CDR1 is ENHRY, CDR2 SYGVKD. V lost 11 bases and J 6 bases, leaving 13 bases between the germline ends. The CDR3 DNA sequence: TGTGCCCGTAGAGGGGAGCCCGGGGAGCTGTTTTTT. It translates to CARRGEPGELFF.

The chain couples TRBV24-1 to TRBJ2-2, with 11 positions matching TRBD1. The CDR3 has 16 residues. The J segment lost 4 bases and the V segment lost 5 bases, leaving 5 bases of the junction unmatched. CDR1 KGHDR and CDR2 SFDVKD come from the germline V gene. CDR3 coding DNA: TGTGCCACCAGTGGGGGAGGGACAGGGGGCACCGGGGAGCTGTTTTTT. Translated, it gives CATSGGGTGGTGELFF.

The chain recombines TRBV5-4 with TRBJ1-1; 7 positions agree with TRBD1. The CDR3 consists of 14 residues. CDR1 is SGHNT, CDR2 YYREEE, per germline (reference sequence). Unmatched junction bases numbered 10, after V lost 7 bases and J lost 4 bases. CDR3 sequence reads: CASLEGAKGTEAFF. The CDR3 DNA follows: TGTGCCAGCCTCGAGGGGGCAAAAGGCACTGAAGCTTTCTTT.

The rearrangement links TRBV5-6 to TRBJ1-5, with D perhaps TRBD1 (6 bases). This CDR3 is 17 amino acids long. V was trimmed by 0 bases and J by 2 bases, leaving 15 bases between them. CDR1 SGHDT and CDR2 YYEEEE come from the germline V gene. The DNA of the CDR3 is TGTGCCAGCAGCTTGGACCGGGGCGGGGGCGGCAATCAGCCCCAGCATTTT. Its protein product is CASSLDRGGGGNQPQHF.

The V gene is TRBV27, the J gene TRBJ2-5; D is unclear. From germline, CDR1 is MNHEY and CDR2 SMNVEV (reference sequence). There are 13 residues in the CDR3. Deletions cut 5 bases from V and 3 bases from J, with 10 bases between. Here the CDR3 reads CASSRKPEETQYF. The DNA for the CDR3 is TGTGCCAGCAGTCGCAAGCCAGAAGAGACCCAGTACTTC.

V is TRBV28 and J is TRBJ2-7, with 8 positions matching TRBD2. J gave up 0 bases and V 4 bases, and 2 bases lay outside the gene matches. This CDR3 contains 14 residues. The V gene's germline CDR1 is MDHEN and CDR2 SYDVKM. The CDR3 DNA reads TGTGCCAGCAGTTCGGGGGGGACCTCCTACGAGCAGTACTTC. Translation: CASSSGGTSYEQYF.